Below, 23 T cell receptor beta chains from the same sample are listed, as sequenced in a study of T cell responses to AZD1222 COVID-19 vaccine. The table came from immunoSEQ multiplex PCR; TCRdb's copy has only in-frame clones and leaves some out. The sample includes some 150,000 clones, around 90% of them seen just once. Sample: peripheral blood, taken on day 0 of AZD1222 vaccination. The origin of the receptors is an adult in good health.

V and J are TRBV7-8 and TRBJ1-5; 7 bases fit TRBD1. CDR1 is SGHVS, CDR2 FQNEAQ, per germline. Germline trimming cut 5 bases from V and 7 bases from J; bases unmatched to any gene: 8. The CDR3 spans 14 residues. The CDR3, as DNA: TGTGCCAGCAGCGCACAGGGGTCGGACCAGCCCCAGCATTTT. Its protein product is CASSAQGSDQPQHF. Supplemented by reference TRBV7-8 and TRBJ1-5, the full variable domain reads GAGVSQSPRYKVAKRGQDVALRCDPISGHVSLFWYQQALGQGPEFLTYFQNEAQLDKSGLPSDRFFAERPEGSVSTLKIQRTQQEDSAVYLCASSAQGSDQPQHFGDGTRLSIL.

The J gene is TRBJ1-6, the V gene TRBV6-4, with D perhaps matching TRBD1 (5 bases). Per germline, CDR1 MRHNA and CDR2 SNTAGT. V lost 5 bases and J lost 9, with 14 bases in between. CDR3 length: 14 residues. In DNA, the CDR3 is TGTGCCAGCAGTCCCACGGGGCCGGGTTCACCCCTCCACTTT. It specifies CASSPTGPGSPLHF.

This chain links TRBV19 with TRBJ1-5; D uncertain. The CDR3 consists of 13 residues. The V and J ends lost 7 bases and 3 bases respectively, with 10 bases between them. Looked up from germline, CDR1 is LNHDA and CDR2 is SQIVND (reference sequence). CDR3 nucleotides: TGTGCCAGTACCAATAGGCTCAATCAGCCCCAGCATTTT. Protein product: CASTNRLNQPQHF.

The chain's CDR3 is CASTDAGDGNYGYTF. In DNA form, the CDR3 reads TGTGCCAGCACAGACGCAGGAGATGGTAACTATGGCTACACCTTC. The chain employs TRBV25-1 and TRBJ1-2; D remains unclear. The V end lost 7 bases, the J end lost 1 base, and 16 bases lay between the germline ends. Germline CDR1 reads MGHDK; CDR2 reads SYGVNS. This CDR3 has 15 amino acids.

This chain connects TRBV3-1 (or the pseudogene TRBV3-2) to TRBJ2-5, with 12 bases matching TRBD1. CDR1 is LGHDT, CDR2 YNNKEL, per germline (reference sequence). After removal of 4 bases from V and 5 bases from J, the junction contained 5 bases not matched to a gene. There are 15 residues in the CDR3. CDR3 sequence: CASSRGDRGPETQYF. The DNA of the CDR3 is TGTGCCAGCAGCCGAGGGGACAGGGGGCCGGAGACCCAGTACTTC.

V and J are TRBV6-5 and TRBJ1-3; D unresolved. Germline CDR1 is MNHEY and CDR2 is SVGAGI. V lost 4 bases, J lost 1 base, and 5 bases lay in between. The CDR3 contains 13 residues. Here the CDR3 DNA reads TGTGCCAGCAGTTGGGGTTCTGGAAACACCATATATTTT. This codes for CASSWGSGNTIYF.

The chain uses TRBV9 and TRBJ2-3; D gene unclear. The length of the CDR3 is 12 residues. The germline V gene encodes CDR1 SGDLS and CDR2 YYNGEE. Trimming pared 0 bases from V and 5 bases from J, leaving 4 bases between. The CDR3 DNA follows: TGTGCCAGCAGCGTAGTCATAGATACGCAGTATTTT. This gives the protein CASSVVIDTQYF. The variable domain in full, completed from reference TRBV9 and TRBJ2-3, reads DSGVTQTPKHLITATGQRVTLRCSPRSGDLSVYWYQQSLDQGLQFLIQYYNGEERAKGNILERFSAQQFPDLHSELNLSSLELGDSALYFCASSVVIDTQYFGPGTRLTVL.

The J gene is TRBJ1-6, the V gene TRBV5-1; D unresolved. With 3 bases removed from V and 6 bases from J, the gap between germline ends came to 10 bases. Germline CDR1 and CDR2: SGHRS and YFSETQ. The length of the CDR3 is 14 residues. The CDR3 coding sequence is TGCGCCAGCAGCTCCGGGGTATCTAATTCACCCCTCCACTTT. Residues: CASSSGVSNSPLHF.

DNA of the CDR3: TGTGCCAGCAGCGCCGCACAGGGAAACTATGGCTACACCTTC. As protein: CASSAAQGNYGYTF. V usage is TRBV6-4 and J usage is TRBJ1-2; TRBD1 is a possible D gene (6 bases). Germline V gene data show CDR1 as MRHNA and CDR2 as SNTAGT. With 6 bases removed from V and 2 bases from J, the gap between germline ends came to 13 bases. The CDR3 is 14 amino acids.

The chain joins TRBV7-2 to TRBJ2-7; the D is unclear. The germline V gene encodes CDR1 SGHTA and CDR2 FQGNSA. V lost 5 bases and J 5 bases, leaving 25 bases between the germline ends. CDR3 size: 17 residues. CDR3 amino acids: CASSPLQSGERSDEQYF. CDR3 nucleotides: TGTGCCAGCAGCCCTCTCCAATCTGGAGAGCGATCGGACGAGCAGTACTTC. Supplemented by reference TRBV7-2 and TRBJ2-7, the full variable domain reads GAGVSQSPSNKVTEKGKDVELRCDPISGHTALYWYRQSLGQGLEFLIYFQGNSAPDKSGLPSDRFSAERTGGSVSTLTIQRTQQEDSAVYLCASSPLQSGERSDEQYFGPGTRLTVT.

V and J are TRBV7-2 and TRBJ2-3; D unresolved. Germline CDR1 and CDR2: SGHTA and FQGNSA. The CDR3 is made up of 14 amino acids. The V end lost 1 base, the J end lost 6 bases, and 11 bases lay between the germline ends. The CDR3 reads CASSLVRVGDTQYF. The CDR3 nucleotides are TGTGCCAGCAGCTTAGTTAGGGTGGGGGATACGCAGTATTTT.

This chain connects TRBV19 to TRBJ2-7; D is perhaps TRBD1 (5 bases). CDR1 is LNHDA and CDR2 is SQIVND in the germline V gene (reference sequence). With 6 bases removed from V and 0 bases from J, the gap between germline ends came to 12 bases. The CDR3 sequence is 14 residues long. This CDR3 reads CASRATGSSYEQYF. The DNA for the CDR3 is TGTGCCAGTAGGGCTACAGGATCCTCCTACGAGCAGTACTTC.

V is TRBV6-2 or TRBV6-3 and J is TRBJ2-5; the match to TRBD2 covers 8 bases. Germline trimming cut 6 bases from V and 5 bases from J; bases unmatched to any gene: 11. Per the germline V gene, CDR1 is MNHEY and CDR2 is SVGEGT. The CDR3 length is 15 residues. DNA of the CDR3: TGTGCCAGCAGCAGCGGCGGGGGGCAGGTGGAGACCCAGTACTTC. It is translated as CASSSGGGQVETQYF.

This sequence joins TRBV5-1 and TRBJ2-7; no clear D. Germline CDR1 is SGHRS and CDR2 is YFSETQ. This CDR3 is built from 14 residues. V was cut by 4 bases and J by 7 bases, with 18 bases left in between. The CDR3 loop reads CASSTEPPRGEQYF. Written as DNA, the CDR3 is TGCGCCAGCAGCACGGAACCACCCCGTGGGGAGCAGTACTTC.

The rearrangement uses TRBV9 and TRBJ1-3; 9 bases match TRBD1. Trimming removed 0 bases from V and 0 bases from J; junction bases left unmatched: 4. This CDR3 has 17 amino acids. Germline loops: CDR1 SGDLS, CDR2 YYNGEE. CDR3 region: CASSVEGTGYSGNTIYF. In DNA form, the CDR3 reads TGTGCCAGCAGCGTAGAGGGGACAGGGTACTCTGGAAACACCATATATTTT. The variable domain in full, completed from reference TRBV9 and TRBJ1-3, reads DSGVTQTPKHLITATGQRVTLRCSPRSGDLSVYWYQQSLDQGLQFLIQYYNGEERAKGNILERFSAQQFPDLHSELNLSSLELGDSALYFCASSVEGTGYSGNTIYFGEGSWLTVV.

The chain recombines TRBV6-6 with TRBJ2-2; TRBD2 agrees at 12 bases. The germline gives CDR1 MNHNY, CDR2 SVGAGI (reference sequence). Germline trimming cut 2 bases from V and 7 bases from J; bases unmatched to any gene: 2. The CDR3 totals 15 residues. The CDR3 bases are TGTGCCAGCAGTTACCGACTAGCGGGGGTCGGGGAGCTGTTTTTT. Translated, it gives CASSYRLAGVGELFF.

CDR3 region: CAIRPGGDALYNSPLHF. CDR3 in DNA: TGTGCCATCAGACCCGGGGGGGATGCTTTATATAATTCACCCCTCCACTTT. The chain is built from TRBV10-3 and TRBJ1-6; TRBD1 might be the D (5 bases). This CDR3 region has 17 residues. Trimming took 6 bases from V and 4 from J, leaving 19 bases between them. Germline lookup yields CDR1 ENHRY and CDR2 SYGVKD.

This chain uses TRBV4-3 with TRBJ2-3, with 9 bases aligning to TRBD1. The germline CDR1 and CDR2 sequences are LGHNA and YSLEER. The trim removed 0 bases at V and 2 bases at J, leaving 6 bases unmatched. The CDR3 has 17 residues. CDR3 DNA sequence: TGCGCCAGCAGCCAAGAAGGACAGGGGATTTTCACAGATACGCAGTATTTT. Translation gives CASSQEGQGIFTDTQYF.

The table lists this clone with a count of one. The CDR3 DNA reads TGTGCCAGCAGCCGCAGGGGGACAGGCAATCAGCCCCAGCATTTT. Translation: CASSRRGTGNQPQHF. The V gene is TRBV4-2, the J gene TRBJ1-5, with 7 bases that match TRBD1. Unmatched junction bases numbered 5, after V lost 4 bases and J lost 2 bases. This CDR3 comprises 15 residues. Per the germline V gene, CDR1 is LGHNA and CDR2 is YNFKEQ.

The V call is TRBV5-5, the J call TRBJ1-2, with TRBD1 matching over 8 bases. Germline V gives CDR1 SGHKS, CDR2 YYEKEE (reference sequence). The V segment lost 2 bases and the J segment 2 bases; nucleotides outside the gene matches: 8. There are 16 residues in the CDR3. DNA of the CDR3: TGTGCCAGCAGCTTCGGGGCCGGACAGGGAAACTATGGCTACACCTTC. Protein: CASSFGAGQGNYGYTF.

V usage is TRBV3-1 (or the pseudogene TRBV3-2) and J usage is TRBJ1-5; weak D call: TRBD1 (6 bases). V was trimmed by 0 bases and J by 3 bases, leaving 9 bases between them. There are 15 residues in the CDR3. The germline gives CDR1 LGHDT, CDR2 YNNKEL (reference sequence). CDR3: CASSQDPGDNQPQHF. CDR3 nucleotide sequence: TGTGCCAGCAGCCAAGATCCAGGGGACAATCAGCCCCAGCATTTT.

The chain couples TRBV2 to TRBJ1-4; no definite D call. Trimming removed 3 bases from V and 3 bases from J, with 5 bases in between. The CDR3 is 13 residues long. Germline values: CDR1 SNHLY, CDR2 FYNNEI. CDR3 in DNA: TGTGCCAGCAGTGAGCAGCCTAATGAAAAACTGTTTTTT. Translating it yields CASSEQPNEKLFF.

The chain carries TRBV29-1 and TRBJ1-4; TRBD1 matches at 9 bases. The ends lost 4 bases at V and 7 bases at J; junction bases unmatched: 10. Germline values: CDR1 SQVTM, CDR2 ANQGSEA. CDR3 length equals 15 residues. The CDR3 sequence is CSVGDRQGGREKLFF. The CDR3 nucleotides read TGCAGCGTTGGAGATAGACAGGGGGGGCGTGAAAAACTGTTTTTT.